This paragraph covers one T cell receptor (beta chain) sequence. The target antigen is unknown. Here immunoSEQ multiplex PCR was the method, and the copy in TCRdb shows in-frame clones only, minus some. Of over 70,000 clones listed, 89% are singletons. This entry comes from a study of T cell responses to AZD1222 COVID-19 vaccine. Findings and limits, study-wide: Clonal diversity was possibly underestimated, and the donors were mostly white British, with more females. Reportedly, close to half of spike-specific TCRs are directed against unmutated variant regions. Once two AZD1222 doses were given, Spike-specific TCR breadth and depth went up. Spike-wide vaccine-associated CD4 TCRs dominated at 160-218 and 743-854.

The V and J ends lost 0 bases and 2 bases respectively, with 13 bases between them. From germline, CDR1 is MNHNY and CDR2 SVGAGI (reference sequence). CDR3 size: 16 residues. Sequencing used peripheral blood, obtained 28 days after the second AZD1222 dose. This sequence joins TRBV6-6 and TRBJ1-2; D gene uncertain. The TCR was taken from an adult who received the AZD1222 COVID-19 vaccine. The CDR3 bases are TGTGCCAGCAGTTACTCCAGGCAGCAGGACAACTATGGCTACACCTTC. It translates to CASSYSRQQDNYGYTF.